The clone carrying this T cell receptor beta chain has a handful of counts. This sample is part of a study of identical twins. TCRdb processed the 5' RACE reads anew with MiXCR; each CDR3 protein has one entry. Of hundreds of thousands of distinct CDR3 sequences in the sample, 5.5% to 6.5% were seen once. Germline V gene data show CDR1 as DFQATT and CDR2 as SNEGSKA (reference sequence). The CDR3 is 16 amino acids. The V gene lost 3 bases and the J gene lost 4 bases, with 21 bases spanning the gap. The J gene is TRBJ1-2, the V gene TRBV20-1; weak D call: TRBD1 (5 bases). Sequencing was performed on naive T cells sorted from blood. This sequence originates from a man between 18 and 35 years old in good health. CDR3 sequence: CSASPSGLRGIYGYTF. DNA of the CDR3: TGCAGTGCTAGCCCATCAGGGCTCCGGGGGATCTATGGCTACACCTTC.